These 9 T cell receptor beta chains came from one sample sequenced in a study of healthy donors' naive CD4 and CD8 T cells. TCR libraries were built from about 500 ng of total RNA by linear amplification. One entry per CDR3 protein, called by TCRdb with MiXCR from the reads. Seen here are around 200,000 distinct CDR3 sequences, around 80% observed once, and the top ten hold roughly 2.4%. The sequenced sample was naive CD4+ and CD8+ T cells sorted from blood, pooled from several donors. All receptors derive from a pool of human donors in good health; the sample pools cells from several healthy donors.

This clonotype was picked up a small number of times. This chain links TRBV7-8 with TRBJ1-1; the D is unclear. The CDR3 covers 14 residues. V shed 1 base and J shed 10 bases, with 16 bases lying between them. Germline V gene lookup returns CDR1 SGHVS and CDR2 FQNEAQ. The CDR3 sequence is CASSLVADGSRAFF. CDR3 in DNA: TGTGCCAGCAGCTTAGTTGCGGACGGGAGCCGAGCTTTCTTT. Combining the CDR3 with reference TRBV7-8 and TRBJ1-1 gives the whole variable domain GAGVSQSPRYKVAKRGQDVALRCDPISGHVSLFWYQQALGQGPEFLTYFQNEAQLDKSGLPSDRFFAERPEGSVSTLKIQRTQQEDSAVYLCASSLVADGSRAFFGQGTRLTVV.

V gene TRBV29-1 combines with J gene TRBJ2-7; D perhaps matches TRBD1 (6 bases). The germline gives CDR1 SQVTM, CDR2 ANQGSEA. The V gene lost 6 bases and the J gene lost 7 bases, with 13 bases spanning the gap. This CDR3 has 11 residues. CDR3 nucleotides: TGCAGCGTGGTTACAGGGATTGAGCAGTACTTC. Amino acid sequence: CSVVTGIEQYF.

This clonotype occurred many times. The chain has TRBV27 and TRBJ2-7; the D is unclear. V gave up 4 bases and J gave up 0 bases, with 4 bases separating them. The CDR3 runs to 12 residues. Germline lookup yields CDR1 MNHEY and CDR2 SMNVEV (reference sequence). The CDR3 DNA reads TGTGCCAGCAGTTCGAGCTCCTACGAGCAGTACTTC. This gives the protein CASSSSSYEQYF.

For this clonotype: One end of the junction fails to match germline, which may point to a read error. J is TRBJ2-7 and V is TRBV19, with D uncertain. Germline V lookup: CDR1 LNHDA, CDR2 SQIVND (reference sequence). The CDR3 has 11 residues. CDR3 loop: CVSSTDGEQYF. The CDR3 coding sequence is TGTGTCAGTAGTACCGACGGCGAGCAGTACTTC.

CDR3 nucleotides: TGCAGCGTTGAAGTCTACGGACAGGGGAACTCCTACGAGCAGTACTTC. Its translation is CSVEVYGQGNSYEQYF. The rearrangement uses TRBV29-1 and TRBJ2-7; 9 bases align to TRBD1. V shed 1 base, J shed 0 bases, and the junction held 7 bases outside the gene matches. Per the germline V gene, CDR1 is SQVTM and CDR2 is ANQGSEA. This CDR3 is 16 amino acids long.

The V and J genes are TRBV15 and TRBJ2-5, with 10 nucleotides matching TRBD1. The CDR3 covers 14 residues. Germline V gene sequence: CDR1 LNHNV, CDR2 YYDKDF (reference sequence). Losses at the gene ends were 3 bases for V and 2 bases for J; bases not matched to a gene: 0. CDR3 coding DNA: TGTGCCACCAGCAGGGACAGGGGGCAAGAGACCCAGTACTTC. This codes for CATSRDRGQETQYF.

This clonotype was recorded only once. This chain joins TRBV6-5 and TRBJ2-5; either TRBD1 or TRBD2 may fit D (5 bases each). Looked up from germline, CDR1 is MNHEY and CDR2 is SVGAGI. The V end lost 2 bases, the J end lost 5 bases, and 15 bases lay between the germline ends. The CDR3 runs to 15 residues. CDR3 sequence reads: CASSYGRSGLETQYF. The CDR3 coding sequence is TGTGCCAGCAGTTACGGTCGGTCGGGGCTTGAGACCCAGTACTTC.

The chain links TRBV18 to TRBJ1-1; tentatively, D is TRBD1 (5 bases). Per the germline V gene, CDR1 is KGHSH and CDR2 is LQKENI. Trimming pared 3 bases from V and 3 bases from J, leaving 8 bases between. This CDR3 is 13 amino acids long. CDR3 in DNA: TGTGCCAGCTCACCGGGGCAGGACACTGAAGCTTTCTTT. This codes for CASSPGQDTEAFF.

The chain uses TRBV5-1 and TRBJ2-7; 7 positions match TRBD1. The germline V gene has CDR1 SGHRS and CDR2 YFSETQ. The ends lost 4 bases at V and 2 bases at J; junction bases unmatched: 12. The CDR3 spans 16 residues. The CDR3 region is CASSPGQLRLTYEQYF. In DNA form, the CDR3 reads TGCGCCAGCAGCCCGGGACAGCTACGACTTACCTACGAGCAGTACTTC.